This T cell receptor (beta chain) was identified during a study of CD8 T cells in ankylosing spondylitis. This clonotype was seen many times. Its cognate antigen is unknown. The ends lost 2 bases at V and 12 bases at J; junction bases unmatched: 18. Germline V gives CDR1 DFQATT, CDR2 SNEGSKA (reference sequence). The CDR3 has 15 amino acids. Study-level findings and limits: What seemed typical of ankylosing spondylitis blood was a TCR beta motif built from under 10 highly homologous variants. Disease-linked clones displayed a CD8+ phenotype and appeared relatively rarely in peripheral blood. Earlier literature documents some of the motif variants in reactive arthritis synovial fluid and blood.

Quantitative barcoded 5'-RACE was used to prepare TCR beta libraries. TCRdb re-called the 5' RACE reads through MiXCR, storing one row per CDR3 protein. This table holds fewer than 150,000 distinct CDR3 sequences, about 6.7% found once. Source material: blood, either unsorted or a sorted T cell fraction (not recorded which). The clonotype comes from a female donor with ankylosing spondylitis or in good health (not recorded which). The chain is built from TRBV20-1 and TRBJ1-1; 7 nucleotides agree with TRBD1. CDR3 sequence reads: CSARPGGTADQTTFF. Here the CDR3 DNA reads TGCAGTGCTAGACCAGGGGGGACAGCGGACCAAACGACTTTCTTT.